Following are 29 T cell receptor beta chains from one sample sequenced in a study of cytomegalovirus exposure and HLA in healthy donors. The PCR ran on 60 Vbeta and 13 Jbeta primers. The table came from immunoSEQ multiplex PCR; TCRdb's copy has only in-frame clones and leaves some out. The sample features some 160,000 clones, with under 2.5% in its top ten. Specimen: PBMCs. All receptors come from a man in his thirties or forties in good health and CMV-seronegative.

The genes are TRBV5-6 and TRBJ1-2; 7 bases line up with TRBD1. V was clipped by 4 bases and J by 4 bases; unmatched bases: 7. Germline assignment: CDR1 SGHDT and CDR2 YYEEEE. The CDR3 loop spans 14 amino acids. The DNA for the CDR3 is TGTGCCAGCAGCGTGCGGGACAGCCCCTATGGCTACACCTTC. Encoded protein: CASSVRDSPYGYTF.

The chain couples TRBV7-9 to TRBJ2-6; TRBD2 matches at 10 bases. The CDR3 is 18 amino acids. Germline V gives CDR1 SEHNR, CDR2 FQNEAQ (reference sequence). V gave up 10 bases and J gave up 4 bases; unmatched junction bases: 16. This CDR3 is CATHPRASGSGGANVLTF. CDR3 DNA sequence: TGTGCCACCCACCCTCGGGCTAGCGGGAGTGGCGGGGCCAACGTCCTGACTTTC. Filled out from reference TRBV7-9 and TRBJ2-6, the complete variable domain reads DTGVSQNPRHKITKRGQNVTFRCDPISEHNRLYWYRQTLGQGPEFLTYFQNEAQLEKSRLLSDRFSAERPKGSFSTLEIQRTEQGDSAMYLCATHPRASGSGGANVLTFGAGSRLTVL.

CDR3 sequence: CATSKSQGGQPQHF. Written as DNA, the CDR3 is TGTGCCACCAGCAAAAGCCAGGGAGGTCAGCCCCAGCATTTT. The rearrangement links TRBV15 to TRBJ1-5, with a tentative D call TRBD1 (5 bases). Germline assignment: CDR1 LNHNV and CDR2 YYDKDF (reference sequence). V lost 4 bases, J lost 6 bases, and 13 bases lay in between. The CDR3 loop spans 14 amino acids.

This chain uses TRBV7-2 with TRBJ1-1; D is uncertain. The V and J ends lost 5 bases and 5 bases respectively, with 15 bases between them. CDR1 and CDR2 from the germline V gene are SGHTA and FQGNSA. There are 14 residues in the CDR3. The DNA for the CDR3 is TGTGCCAGCAGCCGAGTCTCCCCGAAGACTGAAGCTTTCTTT. Its translation is CASSRVSPKTEAFF.

This chain joins TRBV19 and TRBJ2-2; 13 positions agree with TRBD2. CDR3 length: 20 amino acids. With V trimmed by 6 bases and J by 0 bases, 13 bases remained unmatched. Germline lookup yields CDR1 LNHDA and CDR2 SQIVND (reference sequence). CDR3: CASRIKPGLAGRSNTGELFF. The CDR3, as DNA: TGTGCCAGTAGGATAAAACCGGGACTAGCGGGAAGATCGAACACCGGGGAGCTGTTTTTT. Full variable domain (remainder filled in from reference TRBV19 and TRBJ2-2): DGGITQSPKYLFRKEGQNVTLSCEQNLNHDAMYWYRQDPGQGLRLIYYSQIVNDFQKGDIAEGYSVSREKKESFPLTVTSAQKNPTAFYLCASRIKPGLAGRSNTGELFFGEGSRLTVL.

The chain recombines TRBV5-1 with TRBJ1-5; a weak D match, TRBD1 (6 bases). Germline CDR1 is SGHRS and CDR2 is YFSETQ. The length of the CDR3 is 15 residues. The germline V and J ends were trimmed by 1 base and 1 base, with 9 bases remaining between them. CDR3 nucleotide sequence: TGCGCCAGCAGCTTGTCAGGGGCCAGCAATCAGCCCCAGCATTTT. It translates to CASSLSGASNQPQHF.

The rearrangement joins TRBV5-6 to TRBJ1-2; D is undetermined. Deletions cut 1 base from V and 8 bases from J, with 18 bases between. This CDR3 contains 15 residues. The germline CDR1 and CDR2 sequences are SGHDT and YYEEEE. The CDR3 spells CASSLPWRRNWGYTF. In DNA form, the CDR3 reads TGTGCCAGCAGCTTGCCATGGAGGCGTAATTGGGGCTACACCTTC.

This chain uses TRBV6-5 with TRBJ2-1; the match to TRBD2 covers 8 bases. The V segment lost 7 bases and the J segment 3 bases; nucleotides outside the gene matches: 8. Germline V gene data show CDR1 as MNHEY and CDR2 as SVGAGI. The CDR3 length is 15 residues. The CDR3 DNA follows: TGTGCCAGCACTCCTTCGACTAGCGTCTACAATGAGCAGTTCTTC. Its translation is CASTPSTSVYNEQFF.

The CDR3: CASSVSSTSGSYADTQYF. The CDR3 DNA sequence: TGTGCCAGCAGCGTCAGCTCGACTAGCGGGAGTTATGCAGATACGCAGTATTTT. The V and J genes are TRBV9 and TRBJ2-3; the match to TRBD2 covers 12 bases. The CDR3 covers 18 residues. The V gene end was trimmed by 2 bases and the J gene end by 4 bases; junction bases not matched to a gene: 11. Germline V lookup: CDR1 SGDLS, CDR2 YYNGEE.

The genes are TRBV7-2 and TRBJ2-1, with TRBD2 matching over 11 bases. Germline trimming cut 4 bases from V and 5 bases from J; bases unmatched to any gene: 7. Looked up from germline, CDR1 is SGHTA and CDR2 is FQGNSA. This CDR3 has 16 amino acids. Written as DNA, the CDR3 is TGTGCCAGCAGCTCGTCCGGGACTAGCGGCAACAATGAGCAGTTCTTC. It codes for CASSSSGTSGNNEQFF.

V gene TRBV27 combines with J gene TRBJ2-1; weak D call: TRBD2 (6 bases). Germline CDR1 reads MNHEY; CDR2 reads SMNVEV (reference sequence). The CDR3 has 16 amino acids. The V end was cut by 5 bases, the J end by 4 bases, with 18 bases between. The CDR3 DNA follows: TGTGCCAGCAGTCCCCCGGGACTCAGACTATACAATGAGCAGTTCTTC. Its translation: CASSPPGLRLYNEQFF.

About this clone itself: Other DNA sequences within the sample encode an identical CDR3. The chain recombines TRBV28 with TRBJ1-2; D uncertain. Trimming removed 4 bases at V and 2 bases at J, with 2 bases between. Germline values: CDR1 MDHEN, CDR2 SYDVKM. The CDR3 is 11 amino acids. CDR3 sequence reads: CASSSNYGYTF. CDR3 bases: TGTGCCAGCAGTTCAAACTATGGCTACACCTTC.

Concerning this clone: The conserved phenylalanine or tryptophan normally closing the CDR3 is absent here, so this likely arose from a read error. The chain recombines TRBV5-1 with TRBJ2-7; a possible D gene is TRBD2 (6 bases). In germline, CDR1 is SGHRS, CDR2 YFSETQ. The V end was cut by 4 bases, the J end by 0 bases, with 17 bases between. The CDR3 loop spans 16 amino acids. The CDR3 nucleotides read TGCGCCAGCAGCGTCGCCGGGACTCCTGGCTCCTACGAGCAGTACCTC. This encodes CASSVAGTPGSYEQYL.

The chain combines TRBV11-2 with TRBJ2-3; a possible D gene is TRBD2 (5 bases). The CDR3 is 17 amino acids. CDR1 is SGHAT, CDR2 FQNNGV, per germline. Trimming took 1 base from V and 2 from J, leaving 16 bases between them. DNA for the CDR3: TGTGCCAGCAGCTTAGCTTCGAAGGGAGTGAACACAGATACGCAGTATTTT. Translating it yields CASSLASKGVNTDTQYF.

The chain uses TRBV5-6 and TRBJ1-1; no definite D call. The V end was cut by 1 base, the J end by 0 bases, with 7 bases between. The CDR3 has 14 amino acids. Germline V gene data show CDR1 as SGHDT and CDR2 as YYEEEE. The CDR3: CASSLPSMNTEAFF. For the CDR3, the DNA is TGTGCCAGCAGCTTGCCTAGTATGAACACTGAAGCTTTCTTT.

This sequence joins TRBV7-8 and TRBJ2-7, with 8 bases aligning to TRBD1. The germline gives CDR1 SGHVS, CDR2 FQNEAQ. This CDR3 has 15 amino acids. V lost 5 bases and J lost 0; bases outside the gene matches: 6. CDR3 amino acids: CASSLYTGGSYEQYF. DNA for the CDR3: TGTGCCAGCAGCCTATACACAGGGGGCTCCTACGAGCAGTACTTC.

The chain combines TRBV5-1 with TRBJ2-5; TRBD1 agrees at 9 bases. The CDR3 is 15 amino acids. Germline values: CDR1 SGHRS, CDR2 YFSETQ. The trim removed 4 bases at V and 2 bases at J, leaving 6 bases unmatched. CDR3 bases: TGCGCCAGCAGCGGGGGACAGGGCCCTCAAGAGACCCAGTACTTC. Its translation is CASSGGQGPQETQYF.

The chain's CDR3 is CASSPDRNQPQHF. DNA of the CDR3: TGTGCCAGCAGCCCCGACAGAAATCAGCCCCAGCATTTT. The chain is built from TRBV7-3 and TRBJ1-5, with D possibly TRBD1 on 5 matching bases. CDR1 and CDR2 from the germline V gene are SGHTA and FQGTGA. With 5 bases removed from V and 4 bases from J, the gap between germline ends came to 9 bases. CDR3 length equals 13 residues.

The chain joins TRBV19 to TRBJ1-1; tentative D call: TRBD1 (5 bases). The CDR3 has 13 amino acids. CDR1 and CDR2 (germline): LNHDA, SQIVND (reference sequence). Trimming took 5 bases from V and 5 from J, leaving 12 bases between them. CDR3 protein: CASSPGGYTEAFF. DNA for the CDR3: TGTGCCAGTAGTCCCGGGGGTTATACTGAAGCTTTCTTT.

The chain carries TRBV28 and TRBJ1-2; D gene ambiguous. The CDR3 totals 12 residues. Trimming took 4 bases from V and 6 from J, leaving 9 bases between them. CDR1 MDHEN and CDR2 SYDVKM come from the germline V gene. The chain's CDR3 is CASSSTGNGYTF. The CDR3 nucleotides are TGTGCCAGCAGTTCGACGGGGAATGGCTACACCTTC.

This chain joins TRBV7-2 and TRBJ2-5; 9 nucleotides line up with TRBD1. The V segment lost 3 bases and the J segment 0 bases; nucleotides outside the gene matches: 2. CDR3 length equals 15 residues. CDR1 SGHTA and CDR2 FQGNSA come from the germline V gene. The CDR3 reads CASSLGQGHQETQYF. As DNA, the CDR3 is TGTGCCAGCAGCTTGGGACAGGGACACCAAGAGACCCAGTACTTC. Supplemented by reference TRBV7-2 and TRBJ2-5, the full variable domain reads GAGVSQSPSNKVTEKGKDVELRCDPISGHTALYWYRQSLGQGLEFLIYFQGNSAPDKSGLPSDRFSAERTGGSVSTLTIQRTQQEDSAVYLCASSLGQGHQETQYFGPGTRLLVL.

The V and J genes are TRBV7-9 and TRBJ1-3; no firm D call. Germline V CDR1 and CDR2: SEHNR, FQNEAQ (reference sequence). The CDR3 is 13 residues long. Trimming took 2 bases from V and 2 from J, leaving 4 bases between them. This chain's CDR3 is CASSLNTGNTIYF. In DNA, the CDR3 is TGTGCCAGCAGCTTAAATACTGGAAACACCATATATTTT.

The genes are TRBV2 and TRBJ2-2; 9 bases are a match to TRBD1. Germline V lookup: CDR1 SNHLY, CDR2 FYNNEI. The CDR3 length is 16 residues. V shed 7 bases and J 7 bases; nucleotides not matched to a gene: 13. CDR3: CASTEMGTGIVGELFF. CDR3 nucleotides: TGTGCCAGCACCGAAATGGGGACAGGGATTGTCGGGGAGCTGTTTTTT.

The chain recombines TRBV5-8 with TRBJ2-3; 10 bases agree with TRBD2. CDR3 length equals 19 residues. From germline, CDR1 is SGHTS and CDR2 YDEGEE. V gave up 0 bases and J gave up 2 bases; unmatched junction bases: 12. The CDR3 reads CASSLGTSGLAVPTDTQYF. The CDR3, as DNA: TGTGCCAGCAGCTTGGGCACCAGCGGACTAGCGGTACCCACAGATACGCAGTATTTT.

The V call is TRBV27, the J call TRBJ2-2; 11 positions agree with TRBD1. The germline gives CDR1 MNHEY, CDR2 SMNVEV (reference sequence). CDR3 length: 16 residues. The junction had 11 bases not matched to a gene; V was cut back by 9 bases and J by 5 bases. CDR3 in DNA: TGTGCCAGTACGGGACAGGGGGAAATATGGACCGGGGAGCTGTTTTTT. Encoded protein: CASTGQGEIWTGELFF.

The rearrangement links TRBV15 to TRBJ2-7, with 10 bases lining up with TRBD2. Germline V gene sequence: CDR1 LNHNV, CDR2 YYDKDF (reference sequence). Trimming removed 0 bases from V and 0 bases from J; junction bases left unmatched: 2. CDR3 length: 16 amino acids. CDR3 in amino acids: CATSRDWTSGSYEQYF. The CDR3 nucleotides are TGTGCCACCAGCAGAGATTGGACTAGCGGCTCCTACGAGCAGTACTTC.

As for this clone: The junction shows a germline mismatch at one end, possibly a read error. This chain uses TRBV19 with TRBJ2-5; D is possibly TRBD2 (6 bases). This CDR3 region has 11 residues. From germline, CDR1 is LNHDA and CDR2 SQIVND (reference sequence). The CDR3 loop reads CASRMGGTQYF. The CDR3 coding sequence is TGTGCCAGTCGTATGGGGGGGACCCAGTACTTC.

The rearrangement uses TRBV4-1 and TRBJ2-7; TRBD2 is a possible D gene (5 bases). V was trimmed by 0 bases and J by 3 bases, leaving 15 bases between them. This CDR3 region has 16 residues. Germline V gene lookup returns CDR1 MGHRA and CDR2 YSYEKL. The CDR3 region is CASSQESRRRGYEQYF. In DNA form, the CDR3 reads TGCGCCAGCAGCCAAGAAAGCAGGAGGAGAGGCTACGAGCAGTACTTC.

J is TRBJ2-2 and V is TRBV5-1; TRBD1 matches at 10 bases. The germline CDR1 and CDR2 sequences are SGHRS and YFSETQ. This CDR3 spans 17 amino acids. V trimming: 6 bases; J trimming: 4 bases; junction bases outside the gene matches: 12. The CDR3 loop is CASTGLGTGVGTGELFF. CDR3 DNA sequence: TGCGCCAGCACCGGGCTAGGGACAGGGGTTGGCACCGGGGAGCTGTTTTTT.